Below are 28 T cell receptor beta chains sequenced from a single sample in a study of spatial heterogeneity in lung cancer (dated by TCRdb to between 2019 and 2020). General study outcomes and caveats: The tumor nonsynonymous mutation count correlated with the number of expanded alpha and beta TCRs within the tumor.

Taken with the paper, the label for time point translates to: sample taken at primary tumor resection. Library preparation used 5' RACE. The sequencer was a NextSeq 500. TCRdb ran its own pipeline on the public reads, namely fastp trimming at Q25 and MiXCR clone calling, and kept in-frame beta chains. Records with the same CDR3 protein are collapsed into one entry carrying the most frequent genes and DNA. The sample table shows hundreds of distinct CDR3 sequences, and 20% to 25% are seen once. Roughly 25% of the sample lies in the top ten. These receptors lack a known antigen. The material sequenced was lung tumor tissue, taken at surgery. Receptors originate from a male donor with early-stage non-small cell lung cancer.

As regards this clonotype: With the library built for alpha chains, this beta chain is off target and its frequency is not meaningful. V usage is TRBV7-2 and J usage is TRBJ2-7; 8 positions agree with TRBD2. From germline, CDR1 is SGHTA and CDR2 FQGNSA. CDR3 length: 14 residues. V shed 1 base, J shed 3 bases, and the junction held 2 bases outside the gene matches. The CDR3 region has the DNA TGTGCCAGCAGCTTAGTCAGCGGGAGCTACGAGCAGTACTTC. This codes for CASSLVSGSYEQYF.

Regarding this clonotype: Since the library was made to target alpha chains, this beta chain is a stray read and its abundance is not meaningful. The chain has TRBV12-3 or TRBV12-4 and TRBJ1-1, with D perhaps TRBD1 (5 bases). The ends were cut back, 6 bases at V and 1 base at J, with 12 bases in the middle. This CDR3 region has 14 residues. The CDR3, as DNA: TGTGCCAGCAGCAGAGTTACAGGGAACACTGAAGCTTTCTTT. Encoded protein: CASSRVTGNTEAFF.

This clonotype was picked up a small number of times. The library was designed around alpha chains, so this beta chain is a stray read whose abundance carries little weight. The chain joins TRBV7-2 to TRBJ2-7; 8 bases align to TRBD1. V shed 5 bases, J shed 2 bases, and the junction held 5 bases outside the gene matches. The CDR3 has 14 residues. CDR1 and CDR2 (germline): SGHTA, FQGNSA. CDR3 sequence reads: CASSARQGPYEQYF. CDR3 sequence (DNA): TGTGCCAGCAGCGCCCGACAGGGGCCCTACGAGCAGTACTTC.

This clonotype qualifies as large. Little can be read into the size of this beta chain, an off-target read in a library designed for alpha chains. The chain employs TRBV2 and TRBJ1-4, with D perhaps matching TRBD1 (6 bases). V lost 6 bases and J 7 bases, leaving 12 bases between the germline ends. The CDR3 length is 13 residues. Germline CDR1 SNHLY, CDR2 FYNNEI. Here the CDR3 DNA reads TGTGCCAGCAGCCAGCAGGGGTCTGAAAAACTGTTTTTT. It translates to CASSQQGSEKLFF. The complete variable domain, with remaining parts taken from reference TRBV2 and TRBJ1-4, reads EPEVTQTPSHQVTQMGQEVILRCVPISNHLYFYWYRQILGQKVEFLVSFYNNEISEKSEIFDDQFSVERPDGSNFTLKIRSTKLEDSAMYFCASSQQGSEKLFFGSGTQLSVL.

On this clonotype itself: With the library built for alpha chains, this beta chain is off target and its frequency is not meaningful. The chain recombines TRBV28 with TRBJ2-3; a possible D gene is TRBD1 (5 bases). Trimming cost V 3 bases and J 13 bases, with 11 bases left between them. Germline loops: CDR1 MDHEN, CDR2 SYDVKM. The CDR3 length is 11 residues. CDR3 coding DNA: TGTGCCAGCAGTTTCAAGGCAGGGAAGTATTTT. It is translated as CASSFKAGKYF.

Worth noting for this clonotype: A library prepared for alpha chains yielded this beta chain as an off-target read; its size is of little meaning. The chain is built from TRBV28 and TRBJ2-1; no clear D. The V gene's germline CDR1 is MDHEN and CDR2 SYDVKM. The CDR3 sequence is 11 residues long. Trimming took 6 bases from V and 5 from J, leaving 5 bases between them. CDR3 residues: CASSRHNEQFF. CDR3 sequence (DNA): TGTGCCAGCAGCCGCCACAATGAGCAGTTCTTC.

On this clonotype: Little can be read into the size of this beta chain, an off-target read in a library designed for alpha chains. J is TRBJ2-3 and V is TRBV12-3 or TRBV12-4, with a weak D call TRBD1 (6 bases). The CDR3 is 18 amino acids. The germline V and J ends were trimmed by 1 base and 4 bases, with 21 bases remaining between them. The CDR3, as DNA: TGTGCCAGCAGTTTAGACGGGCAAATACACAGGGTCGCAGATACGCAGTATTTT. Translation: CASSLDGQIHRVADTQYF.

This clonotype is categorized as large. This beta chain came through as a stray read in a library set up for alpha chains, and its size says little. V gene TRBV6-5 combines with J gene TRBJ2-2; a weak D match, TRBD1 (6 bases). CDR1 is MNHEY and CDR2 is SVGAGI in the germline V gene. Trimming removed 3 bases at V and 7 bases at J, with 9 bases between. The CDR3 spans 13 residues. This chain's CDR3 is CASSYETGGELFF. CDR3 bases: TGTGCCAGCAGTTATGAGACAGGCGGGGAGCTGTTTTTT.

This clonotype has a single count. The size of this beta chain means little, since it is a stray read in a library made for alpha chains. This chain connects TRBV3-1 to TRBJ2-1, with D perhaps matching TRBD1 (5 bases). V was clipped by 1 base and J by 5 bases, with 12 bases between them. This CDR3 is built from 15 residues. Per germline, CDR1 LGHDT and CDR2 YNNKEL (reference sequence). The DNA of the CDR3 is TGTGCCAGCAGCCAAGCCAGGGAAGGCAACAATGAGCAGTTCTTC. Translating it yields CASSQAREGNNEQFF.

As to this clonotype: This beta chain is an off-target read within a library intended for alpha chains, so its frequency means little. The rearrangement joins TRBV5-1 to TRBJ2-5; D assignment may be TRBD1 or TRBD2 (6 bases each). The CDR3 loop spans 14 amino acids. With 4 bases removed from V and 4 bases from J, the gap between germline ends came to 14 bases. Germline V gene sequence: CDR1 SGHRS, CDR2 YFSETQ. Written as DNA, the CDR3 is TGCGCCAGCAGCCCCTACAGGGAGGCAGAGACCCAGTACTTC. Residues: CASSPYREAETQYF. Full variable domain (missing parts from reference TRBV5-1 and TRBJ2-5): KAGVTQTPRYLIKTRGQQVTLSCSPISGHRSVSWYQQTPGQGLQFLFEYFSETQRNKGNFPGRFSGRQFSNSRSEMNVSTLELGDSALYLCASSPYREAETQYFGPGTRLLVL.

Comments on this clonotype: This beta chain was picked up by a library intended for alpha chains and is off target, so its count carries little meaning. CDR3 region: CASSYETGSAQYF. The CDR3 bases are TGTGCCAGCAGTTACGAGACAGGTTCGGCCCAGTACTTC. V and J are TRBV6-5 and TRBJ2-5; weak D call: TRBD1 (6 bases). Looked up from germline, CDR1 is MNHEY and CDR2 is SVGAGI. The CDR3 runs to 13 residues. Trimming cost V 2 bases and J 9 bases, with 13 bases left between them.

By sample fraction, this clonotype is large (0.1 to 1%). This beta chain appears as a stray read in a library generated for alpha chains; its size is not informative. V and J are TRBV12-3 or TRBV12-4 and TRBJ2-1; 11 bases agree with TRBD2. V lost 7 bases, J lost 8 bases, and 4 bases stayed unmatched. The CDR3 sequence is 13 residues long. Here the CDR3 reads CASTGLAGDEQFF. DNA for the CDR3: TGTGCCAGCACCGGACTAGCGGGCGATGAGCAGTTCTTC.

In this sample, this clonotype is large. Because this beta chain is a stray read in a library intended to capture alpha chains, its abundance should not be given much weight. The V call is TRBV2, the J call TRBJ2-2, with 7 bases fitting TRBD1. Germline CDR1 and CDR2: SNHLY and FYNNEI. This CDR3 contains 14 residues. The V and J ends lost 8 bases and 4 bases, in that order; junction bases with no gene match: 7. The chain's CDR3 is CASQGGLATGELFF. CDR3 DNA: TGTGCCAGCCAAGGGGGCTTGGCCACCGGGGAGCTGTTTTTT.

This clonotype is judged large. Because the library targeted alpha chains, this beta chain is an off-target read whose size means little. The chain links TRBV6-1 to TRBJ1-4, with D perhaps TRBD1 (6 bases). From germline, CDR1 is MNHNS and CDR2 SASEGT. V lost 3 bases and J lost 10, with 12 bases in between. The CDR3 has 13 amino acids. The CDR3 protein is CASSDSGEVKLFF. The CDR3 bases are TGTGCCAGCAGTGATTCAGGGGAAGTAAAACTGTTTTTT.

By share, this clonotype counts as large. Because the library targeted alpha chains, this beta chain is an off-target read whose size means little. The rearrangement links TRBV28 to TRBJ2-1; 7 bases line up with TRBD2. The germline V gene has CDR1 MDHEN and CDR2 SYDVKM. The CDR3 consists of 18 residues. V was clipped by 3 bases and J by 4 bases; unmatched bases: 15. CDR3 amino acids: CASSFLHPGRAGYNEQFF. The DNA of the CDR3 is TGTGCCAGCAGTTTCCTACACCCGGGGAGGGCGGGGTACAATGAGCAGTTCTTC.

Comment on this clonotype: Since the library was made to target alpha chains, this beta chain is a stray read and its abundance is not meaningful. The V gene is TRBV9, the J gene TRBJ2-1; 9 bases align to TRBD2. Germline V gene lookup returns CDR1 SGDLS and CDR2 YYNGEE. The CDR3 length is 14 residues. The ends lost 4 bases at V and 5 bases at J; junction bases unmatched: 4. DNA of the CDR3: TGTGCCAGCAGCCCTAGCGGGGCAAACAATGAGCAGTTCTTC. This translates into CASSPSGANNEQFF.

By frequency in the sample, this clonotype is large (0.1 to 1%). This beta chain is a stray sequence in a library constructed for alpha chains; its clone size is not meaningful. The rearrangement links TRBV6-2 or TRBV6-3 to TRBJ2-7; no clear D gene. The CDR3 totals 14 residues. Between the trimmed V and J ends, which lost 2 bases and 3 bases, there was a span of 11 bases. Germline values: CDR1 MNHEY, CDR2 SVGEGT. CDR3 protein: CASSYMGTDYEQYF. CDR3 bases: TGTGCCAGCAGTTACATGGGAACTGACTACGAGCAGTACTTC.

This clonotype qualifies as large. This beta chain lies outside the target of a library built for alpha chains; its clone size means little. The CDR3 reads CASSRGGQGREQYF. The CDR3, as DNA: TGTGCCAGCAGCCGGGGGGGACAGGGCCGCGAGCAGTACTTC. This rearrangement joins TRBV5-4 to TRBJ2-7, with a tentative D call TRBD1 (9 bases). The V and J ends lost 4 bases and 6 bases respectively, with 17 bases between them. Germline V lookup: CDR1 SGHNT, CDR2 YYREEE (reference sequence). The CDR3 is 14 amino acids.

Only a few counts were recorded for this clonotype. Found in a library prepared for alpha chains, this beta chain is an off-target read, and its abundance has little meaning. The DNA of the CDR3 is TGTGCCAGCAGTACTTACAATGAGCAGTTCTTC. As protein: CASSTYNEQFF. This sequence joins TRBV6-5 and TRBJ2-1; D is ambiguous. CDR3 length: 11 amino acids. V was clipped by 5 bases and J by 4 bases, with 3 bases between them. Germline assignment: CDR1 MNHEY and CDR2 SVGAGI.

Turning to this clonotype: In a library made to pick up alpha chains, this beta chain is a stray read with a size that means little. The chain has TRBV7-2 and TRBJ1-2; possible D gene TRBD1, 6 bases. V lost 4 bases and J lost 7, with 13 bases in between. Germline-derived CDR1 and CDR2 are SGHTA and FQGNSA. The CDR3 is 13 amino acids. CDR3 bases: TGTGCCAGCAGCTCAGCCAGGGGCATTGGCTACACCTTC. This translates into CASSSARGIGYTF.

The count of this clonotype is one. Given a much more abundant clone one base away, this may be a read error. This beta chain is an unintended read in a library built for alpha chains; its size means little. CDR3 nucleotide sequence: TGTGCCAGCAGTCACAGGAGTGAAGCTTTCTTT. It specifies CASSHRSEAFF. The genes are TRBV6-5 and TRBJ1-1; tentatively, D is TRBD1 (5 bases). This CDR3 is built from 11 residues. Trimming removed 5 bases at V and 7 bases at J, with 8 bases between. Germline lookup yields CDR1 MNHEY and CDR2 SVGAGI.

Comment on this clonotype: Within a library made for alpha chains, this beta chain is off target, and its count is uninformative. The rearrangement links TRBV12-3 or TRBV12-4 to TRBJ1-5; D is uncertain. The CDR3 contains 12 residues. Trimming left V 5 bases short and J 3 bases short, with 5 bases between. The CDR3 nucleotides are TGTGCCAGCAGTCTGACCAATCAGCCCCAGCATTTT. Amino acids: CASSLTNQPQHF.

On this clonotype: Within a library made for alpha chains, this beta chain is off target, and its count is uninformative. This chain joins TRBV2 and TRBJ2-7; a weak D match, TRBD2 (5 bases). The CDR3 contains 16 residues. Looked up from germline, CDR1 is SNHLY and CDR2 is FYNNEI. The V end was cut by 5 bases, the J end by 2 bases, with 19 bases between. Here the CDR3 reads CASSSPTEDNPYEQYV. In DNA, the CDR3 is TGTGCCAGCAGTTCTCCGACGGAGGATAATCCCTACGAGCAGTACGTC.

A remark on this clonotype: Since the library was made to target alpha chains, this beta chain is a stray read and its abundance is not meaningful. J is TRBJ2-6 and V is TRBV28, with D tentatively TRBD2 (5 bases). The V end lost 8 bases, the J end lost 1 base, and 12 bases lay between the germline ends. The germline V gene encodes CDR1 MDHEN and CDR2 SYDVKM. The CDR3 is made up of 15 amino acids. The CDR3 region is CASEGEGSGANVLTF. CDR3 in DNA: TGTGCCAGCGAGGGAGAGGGATCTGGGGCCAACGTCCTGACTTTC.

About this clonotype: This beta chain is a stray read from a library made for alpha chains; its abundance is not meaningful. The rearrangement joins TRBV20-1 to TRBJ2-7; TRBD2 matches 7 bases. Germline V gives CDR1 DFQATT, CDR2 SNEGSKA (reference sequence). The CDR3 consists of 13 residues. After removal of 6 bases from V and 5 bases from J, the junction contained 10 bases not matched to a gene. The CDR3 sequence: CSAPGAGSHEQYF. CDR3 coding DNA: TGCAGTGCCCCCGGAGCGGGGAGCCACGAGCAGTACTTC.

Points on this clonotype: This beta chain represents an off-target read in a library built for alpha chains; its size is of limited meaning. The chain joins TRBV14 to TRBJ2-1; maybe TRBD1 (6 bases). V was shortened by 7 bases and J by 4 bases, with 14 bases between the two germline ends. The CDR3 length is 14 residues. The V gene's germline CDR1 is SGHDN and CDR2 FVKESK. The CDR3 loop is CASNRGGAYNEQFF. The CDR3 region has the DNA TGTGCCAGCAACCGTGGGGGCGCTTACAATGAGCAGTTCTTC.

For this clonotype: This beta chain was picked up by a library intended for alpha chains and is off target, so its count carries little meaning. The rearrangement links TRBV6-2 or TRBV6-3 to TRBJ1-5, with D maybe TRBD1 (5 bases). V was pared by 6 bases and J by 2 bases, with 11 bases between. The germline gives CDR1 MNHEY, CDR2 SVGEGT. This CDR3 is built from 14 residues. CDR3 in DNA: TGTGCCAGCAGCCCCCAGGGTGGCAATCAGCCCCAGCATTTT. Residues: CASSPQGGNQPQHF.

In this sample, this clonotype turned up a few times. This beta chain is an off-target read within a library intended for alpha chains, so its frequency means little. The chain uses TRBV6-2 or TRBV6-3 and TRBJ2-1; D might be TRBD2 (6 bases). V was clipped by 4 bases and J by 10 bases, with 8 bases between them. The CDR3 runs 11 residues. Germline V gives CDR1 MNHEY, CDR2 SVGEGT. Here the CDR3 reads CASSSAGEQFF. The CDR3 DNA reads TGTGCCAGCAGTTCGGCGGGGGAGCAGTTCTTC.